This T cell receptor (beta chain) was observed in a study of T cells in Graves' hyperthyroidism and ophthalmopathy. The study based diagnoses on clinical symptoms, serum thyroxine and TRAb, thyroid ultrasound and orbital computed tomography. In germline, CDR1 is SGHTA, CDR2 FQGTGA. This CDR3 has 16 residues. J gave up 5 bases and V 5 bases, and 8 bases lay outside the gene matches. This clonotype has ten or more counts. Researchers took RNA transcripts and amplified the TCR beta CDR3 regions from them. RT-PCR in the first round (using the HTBI primer set) targeted the TCR CDR3. TCRdb processed the multiplex PCR reads anew with MiXCR; each CDR3 protein has one entry. The table has 550,000 to 800,000 distinct CDR3 sequences, about 16% seen once.

This receptor was identified in a man between 18 and 29 years old with Graves' hyperthyroidism. V is TRBV7-3 and J is TRBJ2-1; TRBD1 matches at 11 bases. The specimen was blood. CDR3 in amino acids: CASSRTRDRGNNEQFF. DNA of the CDR3: TGTGCCAGCAGCCGCACCCGGGACAGGGGGAACAATGAGCAGTTCTTC.